These 5 T cell receptor beta chains were sequenced from one sample in a study of T-cell memory formation after mild COVID-19. Each CDR3 protein gets one entry after TCRdb re-called the 5' RACE reads with MiXCR. In the table there are about 360,000 distinct CDR3 sequences, around 13% of which are singletons. The sequencing sample was made of PBMCs or a T cell subset sorted from them (not recorded which). These receptors originate from a man aged 18 to 30 who had mild COVID-19 (a few samples of this study predate the infection). Cell type and time point are not known.

As concerns this clonotype: One end of the junction does not line up with germline, which may come from a read error. This chain uses TRBV10-3 with TRBJ2-1, with D possibly TRBD2 on 6 matching bases. The V gene's germline CDR1 is ENHRY and CDR2 SYGVKD. The CDR3 runs 15 residues. This CDR3 is CAIRRDFLEGDERFF. The CDR3 nucleotides are TGTGCCATCAGAAGGGACTTCCTTGAGGGAGATGAGCGGTTCTTC.

J is TRBJ2-3 and V is TRBV5-1; D is undetermined. The V end lost 2 bases, the J end lost 0 bases, and 13 bases lay between the germline ends. In germline, CDR1 is SGHRS, CDR2 YFSETQ. CDR3 length: 16 residues. The CDR3 DNA reads as TGCGCCAGCAGCTTTCTAACTATTGGGAGCACAGATACGCAGTATTTT. Translated, it gives CASSFLTIGSTDTQYF.

Only a few counts were recorded for this clonotype. The chain links TRBV6-5 to TRBJ1-6, with D tentatively TRBD1 (5 bases). Trimming stripped 4 bases from V and 4 bases from J, with 20 bases between. From germline, CDR1 is MNHEY and CDR2 SVGAGI. CDR3 size: 18 residues. CDR3 protein: CASSSRPLQTVYNSPLHF. CDR3 nucleotide sequence: TGTGCCAGCAGTTCGCGGCCCCTGCAGACAGTATATAATTCACCCCTCCACTTT.

J is TRBJ1-1 and V is TRBV25-1, with D possibly matching TRBD1 (6 bases). The CDR3 sequence is 13 residues long. The germline gives CDR1 MGHDK, CDR2 SYGVNS. V lost 8 bases to trimming and J lost 5 bases, with 15 bases between them. The CDR3 here is CASALGGWTEAFF. In DNA form, the CDR3 reads TGTGCCAGCGCGCTCGGGGGCTGGACTGAAGCTTTCTTT. Based on the CDR3 plus reference TRBV25-1 and TRBJ1-1, the full variable domain is EADIYQTPRYLVIGTGKKITLECSQTMGHDKMYWYQQDPGMELHLIHYSYGVNSTEKGDLSSESTVSRIRTEHFPLTLESARPSHTSQYLCASALGGWTEAFFGQGTRLTVV.

This clonotype occurred many times. V and J are TRBV10-3 and TRBJ1-5; no definite D call. Germline V gene data show CDR1 as ENHRY and CDR2 as SYGVKD. The V end lost 3 bases, the J end lost 1 base, and 7 bases lay between the germline ends. This CDR3 is 14 amino acids long. This chain's CDR3 is CAISDVGSNQPQHF. Written as DNA, the CDR3 is TGTGCCATCAGTGACGTGGGGAGCAATCAGCCCCAGCATTTT.